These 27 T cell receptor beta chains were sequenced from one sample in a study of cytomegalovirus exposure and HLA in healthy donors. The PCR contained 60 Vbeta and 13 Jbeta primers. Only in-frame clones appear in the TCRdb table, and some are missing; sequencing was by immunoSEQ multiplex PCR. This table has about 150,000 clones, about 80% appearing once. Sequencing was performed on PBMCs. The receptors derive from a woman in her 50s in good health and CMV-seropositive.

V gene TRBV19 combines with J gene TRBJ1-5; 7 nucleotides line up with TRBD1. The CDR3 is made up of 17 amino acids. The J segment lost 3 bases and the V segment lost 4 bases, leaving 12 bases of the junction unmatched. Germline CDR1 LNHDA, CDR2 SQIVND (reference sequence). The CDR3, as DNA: TGTGCCAGTAGTACCTTAGCAGGGGGGCAGGTCAATCAGCCCCAGCATTTT. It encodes CASSTLAGGQVNQPQHF.

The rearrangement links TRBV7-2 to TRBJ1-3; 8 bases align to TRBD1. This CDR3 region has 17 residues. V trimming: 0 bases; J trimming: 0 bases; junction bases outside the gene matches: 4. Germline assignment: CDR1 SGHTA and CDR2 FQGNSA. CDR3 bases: TGTGCCAGCAGCTTAGCCCCAGGGGGCGCCTCTGGAAACACCATATATTTT. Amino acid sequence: CASSLAPGGASGNTIYF.

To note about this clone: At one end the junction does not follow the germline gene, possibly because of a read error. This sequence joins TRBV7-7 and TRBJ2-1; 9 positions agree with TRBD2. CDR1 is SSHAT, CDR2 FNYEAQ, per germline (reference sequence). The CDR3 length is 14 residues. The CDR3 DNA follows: TGTGCTAGCAGCTTGCGGGGGGGCAGCGATGAGCAGTTCTTC. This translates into CASSLRGGSDEQFF.

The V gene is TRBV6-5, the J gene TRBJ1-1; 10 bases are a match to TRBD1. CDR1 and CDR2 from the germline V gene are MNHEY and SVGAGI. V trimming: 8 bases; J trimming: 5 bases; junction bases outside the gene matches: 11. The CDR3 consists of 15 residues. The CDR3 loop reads CASGRPRGQGTEAFF. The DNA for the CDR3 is TGTGCCAGCGGACGACCGAGGGGACAGGGGACTGAAGCTTTCTTT.

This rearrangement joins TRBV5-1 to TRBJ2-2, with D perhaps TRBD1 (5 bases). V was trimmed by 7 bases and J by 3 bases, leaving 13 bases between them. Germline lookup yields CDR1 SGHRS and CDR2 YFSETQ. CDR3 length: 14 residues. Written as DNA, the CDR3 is TGCGCCAGCCGTAGTCAGGGCGACACCGGGGAGCTGTTTTTT. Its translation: CASRSQGDTGELFF.

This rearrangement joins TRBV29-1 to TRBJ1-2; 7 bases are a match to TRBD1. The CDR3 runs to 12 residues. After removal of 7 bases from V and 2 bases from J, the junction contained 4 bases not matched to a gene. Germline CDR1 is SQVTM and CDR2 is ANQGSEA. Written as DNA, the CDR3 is TGCAGCGACCGGGACAGCAACTATGGCTACACCTTC. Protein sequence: CSDRDSNYGYTF.

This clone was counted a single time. The CDR3 DNA follows: TGCGCCAGCAGCCAAGCAGCCGGGGGGATTATGAGCACAGATACGCAGTATTTT. It translates to CASSQAAGGIMSTDTQYF. The V gene is TRBV4-1, the J gene TRBJ2-3; the match to TRBD2 covers 7 bases. Germline V gene data show CDR1 as MGHRA and CDR2 as YSYEKL. The CDR3 contains 18 residues. Trimming took 1 base from V and 0 from J; bases not matched to a gene: 10.

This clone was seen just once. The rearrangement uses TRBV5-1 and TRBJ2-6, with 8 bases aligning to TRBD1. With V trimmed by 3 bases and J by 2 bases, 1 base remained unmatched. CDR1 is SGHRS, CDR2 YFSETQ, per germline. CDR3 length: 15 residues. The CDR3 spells CASSSGGTGANVLTF. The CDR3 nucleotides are TGCGCCAGCAGCTCAGGGGGCACTGGGGCCAACGTCCTGACTTTC.

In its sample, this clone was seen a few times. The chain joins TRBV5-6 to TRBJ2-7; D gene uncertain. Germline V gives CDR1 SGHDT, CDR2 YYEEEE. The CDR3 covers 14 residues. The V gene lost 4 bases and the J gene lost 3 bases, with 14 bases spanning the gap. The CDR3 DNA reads TGTGCCAGCAGCCCCGGAGTACAAGGCTACGAGCAGTACTTC. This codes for CASSPGVQGYEQYF.

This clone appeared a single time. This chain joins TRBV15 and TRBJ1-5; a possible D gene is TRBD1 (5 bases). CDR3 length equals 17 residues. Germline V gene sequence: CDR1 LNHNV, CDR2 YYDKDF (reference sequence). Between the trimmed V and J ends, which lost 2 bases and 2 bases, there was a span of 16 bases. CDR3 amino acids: CATSRPTRGGGNQPQHF. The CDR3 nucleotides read TGTGCCACCAGCAGACCCACTAGGGGAGGGGGCAATCAGCCCCAGCATTTT.

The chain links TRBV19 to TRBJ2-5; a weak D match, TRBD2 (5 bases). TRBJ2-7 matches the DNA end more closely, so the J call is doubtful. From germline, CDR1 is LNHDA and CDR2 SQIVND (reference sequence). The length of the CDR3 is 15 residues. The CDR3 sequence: CASSATLASTYEQYF. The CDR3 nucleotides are TGTGCCAGTAGTGCCACTCTAGCCTCCACCTACGAGCAGTACTTC.

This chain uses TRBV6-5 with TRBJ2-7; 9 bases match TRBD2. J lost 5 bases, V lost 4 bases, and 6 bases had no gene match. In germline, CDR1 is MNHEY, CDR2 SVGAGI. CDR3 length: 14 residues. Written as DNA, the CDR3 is TGTGCCAGCAGTTCCCCGGCTAGCGGGGACGAGCAGTACTTC. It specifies CASSSPASGDEQYF.

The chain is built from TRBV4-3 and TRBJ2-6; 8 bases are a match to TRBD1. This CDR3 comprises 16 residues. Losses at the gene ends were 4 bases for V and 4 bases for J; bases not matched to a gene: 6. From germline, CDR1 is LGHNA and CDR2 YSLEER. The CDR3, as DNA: TGCGCCAGCAGCCCCGACAGGGGTGGCGGGGCCAACGTCCTGACTTTC. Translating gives CASSPDRGGGANVLTF.

DNA for the CDR3: TGTGCCACCAGTTACGGACAGTCCTACGAGCAGTACTTC. It codes for CATSYGQSYEQYF. V is TRBV15 and J is TRBJ2-7, with D possibly TRBD1 on 6 matching bases. V shed 6 bases and J shed 1 base, with 10 bases lying between them. The CDR3 spans 13 residues. The germline gives CDR1 LNHNV, CDR2 YYDKDF (reference sequence). The whole variable domain, filled in from reference TRBV15 and TRBJ2-7, reads DAMVIQNPRYQVTQFGKPVTLSCSQTLNHNVMYWYQQKSSQAPKLLFHYYDKDFNNEADTPDNFQSRRPNTSFCFLDIRSPGLGDTAMYLCATSYGQSYEQYFGPGTRLTVT.

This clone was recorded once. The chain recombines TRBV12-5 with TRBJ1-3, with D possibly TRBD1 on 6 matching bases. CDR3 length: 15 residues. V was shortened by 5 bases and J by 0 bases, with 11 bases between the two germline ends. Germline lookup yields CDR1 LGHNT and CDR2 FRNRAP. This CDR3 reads CASGPQGLSGNTIYF. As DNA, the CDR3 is TGTGCTAGTGGTCCACAGGGCCTCTCTGGAAACACCATATATTTT.

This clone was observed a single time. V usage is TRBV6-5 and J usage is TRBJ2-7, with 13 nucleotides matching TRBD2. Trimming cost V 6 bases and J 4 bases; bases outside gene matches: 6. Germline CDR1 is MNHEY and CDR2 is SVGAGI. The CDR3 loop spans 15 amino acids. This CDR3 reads CASRRGLAGIYEQYF. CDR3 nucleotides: TGTGCCAGCAGAAGGGGACTAGCGGGGATATACGAGCAGTACTTC.

CDR3 region: CASSLVLDWEDRIGNTIYF. CDR3 nucleotides: TGTGCCAGCAGCTTAGTTCTGGACTGGGAGGACAGGATCGGAAACACCATATATTTT. The gene calls are TRBV11-2 and TRBJ1-3; the match to TRBD1 covers 7 bases. Looked up from germline, CDR1 is SGHAT and CDR2 is FQNNGV. V was pared by 1 base and J by 4 bases, with 16 bases of the junction left unmatched. The CDR3 is made up of 19 amino acids.

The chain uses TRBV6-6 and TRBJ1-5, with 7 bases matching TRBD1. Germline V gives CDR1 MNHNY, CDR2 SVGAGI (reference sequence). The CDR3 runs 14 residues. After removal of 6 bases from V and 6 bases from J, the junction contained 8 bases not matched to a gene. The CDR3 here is CASSPGTEFQPQHF. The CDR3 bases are TGTGCCAGCAGCCCCGGGACAGAGTTTCAGCCCCAGCATTTT.

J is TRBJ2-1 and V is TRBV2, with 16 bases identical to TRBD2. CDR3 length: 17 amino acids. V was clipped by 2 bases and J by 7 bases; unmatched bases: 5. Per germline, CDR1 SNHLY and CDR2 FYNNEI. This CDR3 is CASSEWGTSGGGNEQFF. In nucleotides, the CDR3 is TGTGCCAGCAGTGAATGGGGGACTAGCGGGGGGGGGAATGAGCAGTTCTTC.

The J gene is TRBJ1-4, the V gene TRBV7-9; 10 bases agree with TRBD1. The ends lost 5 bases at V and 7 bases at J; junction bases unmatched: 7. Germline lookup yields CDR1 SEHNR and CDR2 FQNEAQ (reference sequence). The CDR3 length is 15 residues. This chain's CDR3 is CASSPPGQGIEKLFF. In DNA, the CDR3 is TGTGCCAGCAGCCCGCCGGGACAGGGGATTGAAAAACTGTTTTTT.

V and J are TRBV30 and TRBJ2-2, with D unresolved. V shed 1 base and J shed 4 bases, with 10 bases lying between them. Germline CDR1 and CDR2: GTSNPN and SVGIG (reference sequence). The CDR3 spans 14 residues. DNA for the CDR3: TGTGCCTGGAGTGCCATGGCCGTCACCGGGGAGCTGTTTTTT. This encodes CAWSAMAVTGELFF. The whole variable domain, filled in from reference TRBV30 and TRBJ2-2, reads SQTIHQWPATLVQPVGSPLSLECTVEGTSNPNLYWYRQAAGRGLQLLFYSVGIGQISSEVPQNLSASRPQDRQFILSSKKLLLSDSGFYLCAWSAMAVTGELFFGEGSRLTVL.

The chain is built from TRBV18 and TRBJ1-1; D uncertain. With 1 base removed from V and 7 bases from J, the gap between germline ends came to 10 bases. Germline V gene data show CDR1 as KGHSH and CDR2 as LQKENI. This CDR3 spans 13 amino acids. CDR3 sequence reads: CASSPRSAGEAFF. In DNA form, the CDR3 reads TGTGCCAGCTCACCACGTTCGGCAGGTGAAGCTTTCTTT.

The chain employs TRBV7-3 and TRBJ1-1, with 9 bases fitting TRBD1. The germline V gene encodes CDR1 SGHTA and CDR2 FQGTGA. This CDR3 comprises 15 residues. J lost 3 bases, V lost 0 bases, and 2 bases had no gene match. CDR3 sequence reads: CASSLTGQGDTEAFF. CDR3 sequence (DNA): TGTGCCAGCAGCTTAACGGGACAGGGTGACACTGAAGCTTTCTTT.

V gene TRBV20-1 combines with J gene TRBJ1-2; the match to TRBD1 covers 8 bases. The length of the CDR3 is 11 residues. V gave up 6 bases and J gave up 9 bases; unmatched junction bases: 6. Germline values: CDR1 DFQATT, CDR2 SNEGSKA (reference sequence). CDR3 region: CSAARDRSYTF. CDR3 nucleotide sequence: TGCAGTGCAGCCCGGGACAGGAGCTACACCTTC.

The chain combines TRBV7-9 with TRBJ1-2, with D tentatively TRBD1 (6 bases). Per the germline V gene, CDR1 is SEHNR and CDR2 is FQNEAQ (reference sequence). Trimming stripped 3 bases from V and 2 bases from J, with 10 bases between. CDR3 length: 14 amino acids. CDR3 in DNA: TGTGCCAGCAGCTTTACAGGGACAAACTATGGCTACACCTTC. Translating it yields CASSFTGTNYGYTF.

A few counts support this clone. CDR3 amino acids: CASRFKKGNSPLHF. CDR3 nucleotide sequence: TGTGCCAGCCGTTTTAAAAAGGGGAATTCACCCCTCCACTTT. This chain links TRBV2 with TRBJ1-6; D is perhaps TRBD1 (5 bases). V dropped 8 bases and J dropped 7 bases, with 15 bases sitting between them. This CDR3 has 14 amino acids. Germline V lookup: CDR1 SNHLY, CDR2 FYNNEI.

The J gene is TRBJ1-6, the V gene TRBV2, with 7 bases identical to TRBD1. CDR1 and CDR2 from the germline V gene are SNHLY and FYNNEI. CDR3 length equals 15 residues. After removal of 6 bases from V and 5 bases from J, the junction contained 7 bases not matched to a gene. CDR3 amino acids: CASRLGTENNSPLHF. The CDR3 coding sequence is TGTGCCAGCAGACTAGGGACAGAAAATAATTCACCCCTCCACTTT.